This T cell receptor beta chain derives from a study of blood T cells in healthy people across ages. Then a second PCR, running roughly 7 to 11 cycles, was carried out with a sample-barcoded 5' primer and a J-beta primer mix. Every single cDNA molecule received a tag from a template-switch adaptor with 12 random nucleotides. TCRdb analysed the 5' RACE reads with MiXCR anew, one entry per CDR3 protein. This sample yields hundreds of thousands of distinct CDR3 sequences, of which 32% are seen a single time; roughly 14% belongs to the top ten. The CDR3 has 14 residues. Trimming removed 5 bases from V and 6 bases from J; junction bases left unmatched: 8. Germline V lookup: CDR1 SGHRS, CDR2 YFSETQ. This clonotype was seen ten or more times.

Sequenced: blood. This sequence joins TRBV5-1 and TRBJ2-7, with TRBD2 matching 10 bases. This TCR was sampled from a woman older than 75 in good health. The CDR3 protein is CASSPSSGGLEQYF. The CDR3 DNA reads as TGCGCCAGCAGTCCTTCTAGCGGGGGACTCGAGCAGTACTTC.